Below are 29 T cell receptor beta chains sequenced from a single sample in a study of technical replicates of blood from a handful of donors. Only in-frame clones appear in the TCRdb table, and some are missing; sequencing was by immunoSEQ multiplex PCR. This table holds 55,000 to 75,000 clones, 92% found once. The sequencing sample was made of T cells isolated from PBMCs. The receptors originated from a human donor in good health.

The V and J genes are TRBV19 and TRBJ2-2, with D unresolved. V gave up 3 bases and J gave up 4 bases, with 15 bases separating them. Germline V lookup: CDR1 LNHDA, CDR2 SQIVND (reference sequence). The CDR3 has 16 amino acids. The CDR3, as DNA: TGTGCCAGTAGTATGCGCGGTAGCTCCCCCACCGGGGAGCTGTTTTTT. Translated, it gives CASSMRGSSPTGELFF.

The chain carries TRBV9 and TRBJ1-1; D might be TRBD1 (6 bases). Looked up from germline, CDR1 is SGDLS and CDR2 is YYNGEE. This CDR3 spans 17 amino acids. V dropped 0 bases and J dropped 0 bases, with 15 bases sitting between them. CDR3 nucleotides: TGTGCCAGCAGCGTAGGGGCAGGGGAGGGGATGAACACTGAAGCTTTCTTT. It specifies CASSVGAGEGMNTEAFF.

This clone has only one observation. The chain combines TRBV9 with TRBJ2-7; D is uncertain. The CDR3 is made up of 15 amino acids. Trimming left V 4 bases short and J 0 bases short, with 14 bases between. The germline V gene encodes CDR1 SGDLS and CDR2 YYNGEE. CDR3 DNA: TGTGCCAGCAGCCCGCGGATGGATACCTCCTACGAGCAGTACTTC. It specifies CASSPRMDTSYEQYF.

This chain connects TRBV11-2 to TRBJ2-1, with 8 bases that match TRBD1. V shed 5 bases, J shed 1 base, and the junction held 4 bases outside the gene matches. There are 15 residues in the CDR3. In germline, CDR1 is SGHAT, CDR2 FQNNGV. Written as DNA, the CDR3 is TGTGCCAGCAGCCCAGGACAGGGATCCTACAATGAGCAGTTCTTC. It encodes CASSPGQGSYNEQFF. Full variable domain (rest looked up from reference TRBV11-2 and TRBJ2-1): EAGVAQSPRYKIIEKRQSVAFWCNPISGHATLYWYQQILGQGPKLLIQFQNNGVVDDSQLPKDRFSAERLKGVDSTLKIQPAKLEDSAVYLCASSPGQGSYNEQFFGPGTRLTVL.

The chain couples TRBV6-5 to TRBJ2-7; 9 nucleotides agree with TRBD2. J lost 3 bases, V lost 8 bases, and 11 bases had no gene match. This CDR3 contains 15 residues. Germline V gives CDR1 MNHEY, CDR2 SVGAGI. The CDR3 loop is CASAHFQREVYEQYF. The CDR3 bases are TGTGCCAGCGCGCACTTTCAGCGGGAGGTCTACGAGCAGTACTTC.

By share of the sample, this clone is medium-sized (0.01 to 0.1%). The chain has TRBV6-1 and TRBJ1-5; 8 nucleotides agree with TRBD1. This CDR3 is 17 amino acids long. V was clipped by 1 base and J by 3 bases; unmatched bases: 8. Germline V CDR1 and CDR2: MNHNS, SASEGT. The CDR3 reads CASSEGAVTGVNQPQHF. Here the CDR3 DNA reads TGTGCCAGCAGTGAAGGAGCGGTGACAGGGGTCAATCAGCCCCAGCATTTT.

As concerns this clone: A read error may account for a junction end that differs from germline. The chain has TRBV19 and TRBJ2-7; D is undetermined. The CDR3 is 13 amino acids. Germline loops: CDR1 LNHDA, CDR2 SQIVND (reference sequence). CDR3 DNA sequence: TGTGCCAGTAGTATAGATTTCACGGGTCCGGGTGTCTTC. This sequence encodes CASSIDFTGPGVF. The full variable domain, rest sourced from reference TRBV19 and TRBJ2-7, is DGGITQSPKYLFRKEGQNVTLSCEQNLNHDAMYWYRQDPGQGLRLIYYSQIVNDFQKGDIAEGYSVSREKKESFPLTVTSAQKNPTAFYLCASSIDFTGPGVFGPGTRLTVT.

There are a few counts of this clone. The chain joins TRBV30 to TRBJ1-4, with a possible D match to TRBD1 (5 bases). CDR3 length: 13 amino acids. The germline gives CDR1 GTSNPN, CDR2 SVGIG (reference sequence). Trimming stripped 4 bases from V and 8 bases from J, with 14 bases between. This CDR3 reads CAWNHQGGEKLFF. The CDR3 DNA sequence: TGTGCCTGGAATCATCAGGGAGGAGAAAAACTGTTTTTT.

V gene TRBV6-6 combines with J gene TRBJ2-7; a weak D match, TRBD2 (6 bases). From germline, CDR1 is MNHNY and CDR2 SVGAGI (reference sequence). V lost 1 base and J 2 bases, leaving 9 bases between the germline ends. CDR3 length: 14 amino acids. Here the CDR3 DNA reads TGTGCCAGCAGTTACTTGGAGGGCACCTACGAGCAGTACTTC. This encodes CASSYLEGTYEQYF.

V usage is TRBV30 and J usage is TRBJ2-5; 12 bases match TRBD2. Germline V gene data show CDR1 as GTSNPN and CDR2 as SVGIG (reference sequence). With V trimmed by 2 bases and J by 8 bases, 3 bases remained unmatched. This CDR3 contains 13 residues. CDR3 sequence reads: CAWSQLAGGTQYF. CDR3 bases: TGTGCCTGGAGTCAACTAGCGGGGGGTACCCAGTACTTC.

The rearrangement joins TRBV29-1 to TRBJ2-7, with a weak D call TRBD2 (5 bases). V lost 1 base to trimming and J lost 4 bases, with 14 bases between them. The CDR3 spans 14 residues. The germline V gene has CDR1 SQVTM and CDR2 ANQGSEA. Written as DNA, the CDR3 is TGCAGCGTTGAAGGGGGAGAGGTTGGTTACGAGCAGTACTTC. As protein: CSVEGGEVGYEQYF.

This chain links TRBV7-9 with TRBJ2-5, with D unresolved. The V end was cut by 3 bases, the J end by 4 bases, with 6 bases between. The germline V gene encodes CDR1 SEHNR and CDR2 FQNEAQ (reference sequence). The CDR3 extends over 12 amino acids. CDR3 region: CASSFVGETQYF. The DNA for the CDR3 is TGTGCCAGCAGCTTTGTCGGAGAGACCCAGTACTTC.

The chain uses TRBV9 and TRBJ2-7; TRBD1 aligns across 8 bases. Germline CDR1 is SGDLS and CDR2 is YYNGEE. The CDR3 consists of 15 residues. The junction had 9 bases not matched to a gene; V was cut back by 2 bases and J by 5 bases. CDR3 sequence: CASSVVGQGAHEQYF. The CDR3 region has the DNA TGTGCCAGCAGCGTGGTCGGGCAGGGGGCTCACGAGCAGTACTTC.

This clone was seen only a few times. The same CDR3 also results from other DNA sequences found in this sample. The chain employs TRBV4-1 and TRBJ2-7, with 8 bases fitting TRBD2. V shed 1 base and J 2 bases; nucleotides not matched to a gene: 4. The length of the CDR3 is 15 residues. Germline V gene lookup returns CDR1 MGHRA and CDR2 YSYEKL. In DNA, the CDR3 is TGCGCCAGCAGCCAAGGCCTAGCGGGCGCCTACGAGCAGTACTTC. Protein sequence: CASSQGLAGAYEQYF.

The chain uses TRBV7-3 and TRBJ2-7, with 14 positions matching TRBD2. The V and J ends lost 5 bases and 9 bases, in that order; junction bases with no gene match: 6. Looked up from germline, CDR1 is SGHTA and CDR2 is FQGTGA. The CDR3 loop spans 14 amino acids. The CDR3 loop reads CASSPGLAGVVQYF. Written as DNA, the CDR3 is TGTGCCAGCAGCCCGGGACTAGCGGGAGTCGTGCAGTACTTC.

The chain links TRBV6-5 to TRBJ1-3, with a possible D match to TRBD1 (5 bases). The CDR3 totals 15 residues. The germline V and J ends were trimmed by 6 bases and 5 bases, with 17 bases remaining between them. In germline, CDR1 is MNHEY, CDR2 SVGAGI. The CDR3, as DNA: TGTGCCAGCAGGGGGCCTGAGGGAGGGAGAAACACCATATATTTT. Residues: CASRGPEGGRNTIYF.

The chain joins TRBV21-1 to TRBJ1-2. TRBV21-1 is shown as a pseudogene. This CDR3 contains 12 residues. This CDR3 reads CASSKPGYGYTF. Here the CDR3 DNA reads TGTGCCAGCAGCAAACCGGGCTATGGCTACACCTTC.

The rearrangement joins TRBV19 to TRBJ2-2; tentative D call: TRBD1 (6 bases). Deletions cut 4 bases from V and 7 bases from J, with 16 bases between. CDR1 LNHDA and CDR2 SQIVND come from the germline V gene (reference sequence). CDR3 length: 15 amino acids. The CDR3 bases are TGTGCCAGTAGTACGGAACAGGGAGAAAGCGGGGAGCTGTTTTTT. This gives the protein CASSTEQGESGELFF. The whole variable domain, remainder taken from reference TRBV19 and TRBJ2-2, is DGGITQSPKYLFRKEGQNVTLSCEQNLNHDAMYWYRQDPGQGLRLIYYSQIVNDFQKGDIAEGYSVSREKKESFPLTVTSAQKNPTAFYLCASSTEQGESGELFFGEGSRLTVL.

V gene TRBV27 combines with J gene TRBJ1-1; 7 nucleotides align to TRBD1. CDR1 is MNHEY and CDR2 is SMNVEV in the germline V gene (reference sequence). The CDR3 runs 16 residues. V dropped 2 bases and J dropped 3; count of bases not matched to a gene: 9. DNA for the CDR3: TGTGCCAGCAGTTTACAACAGGGGCCGCGGGACACTGAAGCTTTCTTT. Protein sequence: CASSLQQGPRDTEAFF.

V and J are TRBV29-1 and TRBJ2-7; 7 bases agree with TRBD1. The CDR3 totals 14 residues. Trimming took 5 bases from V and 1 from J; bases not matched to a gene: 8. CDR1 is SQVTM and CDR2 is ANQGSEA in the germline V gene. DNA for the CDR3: TGCAGCGTTACCCCCGGACAGGCGTCCTACGAGCAGTACTTC. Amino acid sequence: CSVTPGQASYEQYF.

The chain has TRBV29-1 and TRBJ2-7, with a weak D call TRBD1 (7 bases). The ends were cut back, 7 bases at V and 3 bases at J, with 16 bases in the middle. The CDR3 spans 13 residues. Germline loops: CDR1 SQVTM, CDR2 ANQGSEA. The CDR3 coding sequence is TGCAGCGCAAGACAGGGAGGAGGCTACGAGCAGTACTTC. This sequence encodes CSARQGGGYEQYF.

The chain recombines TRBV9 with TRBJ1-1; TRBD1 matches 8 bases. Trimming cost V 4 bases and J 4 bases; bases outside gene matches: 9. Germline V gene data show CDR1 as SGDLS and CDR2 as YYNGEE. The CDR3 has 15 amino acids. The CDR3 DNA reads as TGTGCCAGCAGCCATACACAGGGGGGGGGCACTGAAGCTTTCTTT. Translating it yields CASSHTQGGGTEAFF. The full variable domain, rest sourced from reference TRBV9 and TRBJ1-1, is DSGVTQTPKHLITATGQRVTLRCSPRSGDLSVYWYQQSLDQGLQFLIQYYNGEERAKGNILERFSAQQFPDLHSELNLSSLELGDSALYFCASSHTQGGGTEAFFGQGTRLTVV.

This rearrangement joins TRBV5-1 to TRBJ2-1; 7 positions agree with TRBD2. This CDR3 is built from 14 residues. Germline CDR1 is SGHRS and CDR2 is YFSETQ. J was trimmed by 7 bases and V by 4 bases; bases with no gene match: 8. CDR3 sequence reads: CASSLGGSGNEQFF. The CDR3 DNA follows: TGCGCCAGCAGCCTGGGCGGGAGTGGGAATGAGCAGTTCTTC.

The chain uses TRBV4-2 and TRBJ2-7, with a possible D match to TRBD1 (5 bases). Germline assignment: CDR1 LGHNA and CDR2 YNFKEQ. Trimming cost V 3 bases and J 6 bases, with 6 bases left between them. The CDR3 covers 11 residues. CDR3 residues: CASSQGREQYF. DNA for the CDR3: TGTGCCAGCAGCCAGGGGCGCGAGCAGTACTTC.

The CDR3 DNA is TGTGCCAGCAGCGTAGGGGACAGGTTATACGAGCAGTACTTC. Translated: CASSVGDRLYEQYF. The genes are TRBV9 and TRBJ2-7; 8 bases agree with TRBD1. The ends lost 0 bases at V and 4 bases at J; junction bases unmatched: 3. The germline V gene has CDR1 SGDLS and CDR2 YYNGEE. The length of the CDR3 is 14 residues. The whole variable domain, remainder taken from reference TRBV9 and TRBJ2-7, is DSGVTQTPKHLITATGQRVTLRCSPRSGDLSVYWYQQSLDQGLQFLIQYYNGEERAKGNILERFSAQQFPDLHSELNLSSLELGDSALYFCASSVGDRLYEQYFGPGTRLTVT.

The DNA of the CDR3 is TGCGCCAGCAGCCAAGGAGGAGCATCGTACAATGAGCAGTTCTTC. It is translated as CASSQGGASYNEQFF. The V and J genes are TRBV4-3 and TRBJ2-1; D call uncertain. Germline V gene data show CDR1 as LGHNA and CDR2 as YSLEER. The CDR3 consists of 15 residues. The V end was cut by 1 base, the J end by 4 bases, with 11 bases between.

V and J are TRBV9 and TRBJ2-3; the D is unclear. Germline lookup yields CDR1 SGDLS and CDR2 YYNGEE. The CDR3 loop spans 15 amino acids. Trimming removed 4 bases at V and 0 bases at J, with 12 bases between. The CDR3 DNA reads TGTGCCAGCAGCCCCGCCGCCGGGAGCACAGATACGCAGTATTTT. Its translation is CASSPAAGSTDTQYF.

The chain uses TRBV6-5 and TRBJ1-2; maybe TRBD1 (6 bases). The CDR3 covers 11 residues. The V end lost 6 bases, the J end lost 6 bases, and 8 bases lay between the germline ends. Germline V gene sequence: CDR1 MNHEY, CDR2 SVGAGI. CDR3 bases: TGTGCCAGCAGAACAGGGAATGGCTACACCTTC. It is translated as CASRTGNGYTF.

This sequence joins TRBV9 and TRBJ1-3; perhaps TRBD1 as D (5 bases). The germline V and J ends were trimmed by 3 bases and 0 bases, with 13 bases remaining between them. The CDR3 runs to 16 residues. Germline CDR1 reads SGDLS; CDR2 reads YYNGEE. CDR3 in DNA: TGTGCCAGCAGCGCGGGGGACGGGACCTCTGGAAACACCATATATTTT. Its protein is CASSAGDGTSGNTIYF.